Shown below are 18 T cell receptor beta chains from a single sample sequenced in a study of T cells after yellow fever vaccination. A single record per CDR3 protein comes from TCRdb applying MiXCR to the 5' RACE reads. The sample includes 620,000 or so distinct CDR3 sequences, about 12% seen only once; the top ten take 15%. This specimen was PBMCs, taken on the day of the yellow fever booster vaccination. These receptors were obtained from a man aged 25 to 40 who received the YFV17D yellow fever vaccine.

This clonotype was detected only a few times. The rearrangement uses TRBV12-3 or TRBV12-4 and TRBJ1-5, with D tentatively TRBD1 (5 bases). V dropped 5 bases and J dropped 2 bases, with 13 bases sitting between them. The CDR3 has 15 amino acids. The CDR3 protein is CASSRTGRGNQPQHF. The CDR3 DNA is TGTGCCAGCAGTAGAACAGGCAGGGGCAATCAGCCCCAGCATTTT.

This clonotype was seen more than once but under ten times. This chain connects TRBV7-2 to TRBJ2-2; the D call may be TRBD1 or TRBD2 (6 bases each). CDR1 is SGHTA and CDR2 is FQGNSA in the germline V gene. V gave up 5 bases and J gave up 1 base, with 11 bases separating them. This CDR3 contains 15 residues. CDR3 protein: CASSPGAGNTGELFF. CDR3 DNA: TGTGCCAGCAGCCCGGGGGCGGGGAACACCGGGGAGCTGTTTTTT.

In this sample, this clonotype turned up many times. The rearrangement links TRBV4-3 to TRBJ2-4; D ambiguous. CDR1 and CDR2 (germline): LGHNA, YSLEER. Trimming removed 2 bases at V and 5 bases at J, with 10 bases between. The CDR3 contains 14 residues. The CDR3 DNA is TGCGCCAGCAGCCAATCTGTTATGGAAAACATTCAGTACTTC. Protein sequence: CASSQSVMENIQYF.

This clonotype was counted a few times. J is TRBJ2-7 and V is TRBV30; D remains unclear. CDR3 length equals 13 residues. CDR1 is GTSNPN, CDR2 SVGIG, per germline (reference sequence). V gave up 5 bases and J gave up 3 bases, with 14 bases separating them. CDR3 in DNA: TGTGCCTGGTCTCGACTCCCTGGCTACGAGCAGTACTTC. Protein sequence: CAWSRLPGYEQYF.

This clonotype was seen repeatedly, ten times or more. The CDR3 nucleotides are TGCAGCGTGGAGGGACAGGGAAACTATGGCTACACCTTC. Protein product: CSVEGQGNYGYTF. This chain joins TRBV29-1 and TRBJ1-2; TRBD1 agrees at 9 bases. The CDR3 has 13 residues. The germline V gene has CDR1 SQVTM and CDR2 ANQGSEA. V lost 6 bases and J lost 2; bases outside the gene matches: 4.

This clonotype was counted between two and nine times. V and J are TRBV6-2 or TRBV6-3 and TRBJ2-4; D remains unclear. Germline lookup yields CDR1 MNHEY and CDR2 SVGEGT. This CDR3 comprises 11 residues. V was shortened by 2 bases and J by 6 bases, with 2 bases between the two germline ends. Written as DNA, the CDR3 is TGTGCCAGCAGTTACGGAAACATTCAGTACTTC. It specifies CASSYGNIQYF.

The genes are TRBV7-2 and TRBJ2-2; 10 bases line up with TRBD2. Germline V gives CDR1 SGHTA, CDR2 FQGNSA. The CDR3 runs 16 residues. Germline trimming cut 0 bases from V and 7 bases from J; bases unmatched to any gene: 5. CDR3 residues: CASSLAAGGPSGELFF. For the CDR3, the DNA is TGTGCCAGCAGCTTAGCAGCGGGAGGGCCGAGCGGGGAGCTGTTTTTT. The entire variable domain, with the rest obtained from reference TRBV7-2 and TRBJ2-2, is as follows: GAGVSQSPSNKVTEKGKDVELRCDPISGHTALYWYRQSLGQGLEFLIYFQGNSAPDKSGLPSDRFSAERTGGSVSTLTIQRTQQEDSAVYLCASSLAAGGPSGELFFGEGSRLTVL.

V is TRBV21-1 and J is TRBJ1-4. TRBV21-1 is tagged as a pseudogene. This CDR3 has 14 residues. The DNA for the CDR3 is TGTGCCAGCAGCAAAGGTGCCGGTAATGAAAAACTGTTTTTT. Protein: CASSKGAGNEKLFF.

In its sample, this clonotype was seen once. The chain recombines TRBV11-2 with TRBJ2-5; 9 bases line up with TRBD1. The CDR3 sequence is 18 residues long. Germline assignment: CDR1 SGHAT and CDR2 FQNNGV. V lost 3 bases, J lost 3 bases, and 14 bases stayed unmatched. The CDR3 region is CASSFRPNPGQGKETQYF. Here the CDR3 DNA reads TGTGCCAGCAGCTTTAGGCCTAATCCGGGACAGGGAAAAGAGACCCAGTACTTC.

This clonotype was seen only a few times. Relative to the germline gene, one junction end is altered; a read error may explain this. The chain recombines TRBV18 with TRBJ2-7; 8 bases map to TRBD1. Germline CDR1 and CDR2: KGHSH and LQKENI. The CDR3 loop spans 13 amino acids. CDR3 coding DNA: TGTGCCAGCTCACCCGACAGGGGAAATAGCGGCAACTTC. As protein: CASSPDRGNSGNF.

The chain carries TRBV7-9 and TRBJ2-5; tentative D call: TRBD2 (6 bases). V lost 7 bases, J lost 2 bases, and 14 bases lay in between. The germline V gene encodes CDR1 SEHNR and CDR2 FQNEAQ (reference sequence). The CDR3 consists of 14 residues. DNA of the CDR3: TGTGCCAGCACCCCGTATGCGGGACAAGAGACCCAGTACTTC. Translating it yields CASTPYAGQETQYF.

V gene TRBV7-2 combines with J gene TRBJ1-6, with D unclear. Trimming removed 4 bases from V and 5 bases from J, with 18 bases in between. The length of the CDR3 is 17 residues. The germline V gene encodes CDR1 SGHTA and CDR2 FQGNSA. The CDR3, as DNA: TGTGCCAGCAGCTCCAGGAGGAGCGACATGAATAATTCACCCCTCCACTTT. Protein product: CASSSRRSDMNNSPLHF.

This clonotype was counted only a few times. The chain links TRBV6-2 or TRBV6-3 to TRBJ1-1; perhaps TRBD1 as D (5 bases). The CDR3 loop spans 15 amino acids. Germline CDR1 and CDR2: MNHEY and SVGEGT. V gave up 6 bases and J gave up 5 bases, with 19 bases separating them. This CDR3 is CASSYKRGARTEAFF. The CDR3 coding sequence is TGTGCCAGCAGCTACAAGAGGGGAGCGAGAACTGAAGCTTTCTTT.

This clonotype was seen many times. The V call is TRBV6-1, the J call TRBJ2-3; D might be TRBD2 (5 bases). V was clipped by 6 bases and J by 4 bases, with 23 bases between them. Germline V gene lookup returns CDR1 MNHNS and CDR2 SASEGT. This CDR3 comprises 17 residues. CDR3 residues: CASSLNPGVPRPDTQYF. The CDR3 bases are TGTGCCAGCAGCCTCAACCCCGGGGTCCCGCGCCCAGATACGCAGTATTTT.

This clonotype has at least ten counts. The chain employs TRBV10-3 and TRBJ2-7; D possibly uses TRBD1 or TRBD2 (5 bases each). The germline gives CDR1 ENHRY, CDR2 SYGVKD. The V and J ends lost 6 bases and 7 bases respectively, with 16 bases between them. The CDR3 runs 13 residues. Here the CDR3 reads CAISQGSPGEQYF. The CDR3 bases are TGTGCCATCAGCCAGGGATCGCCGGGGGAGCAGTACTTC.

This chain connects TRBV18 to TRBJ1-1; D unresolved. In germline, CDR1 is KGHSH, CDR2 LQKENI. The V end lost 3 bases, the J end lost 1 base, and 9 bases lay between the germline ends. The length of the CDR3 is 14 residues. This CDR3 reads CASSPDLGNTEAFF. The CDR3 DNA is TGTGCCAGCTCACCGGACTTGGGGAACACTGAAGCTTTCTTT.

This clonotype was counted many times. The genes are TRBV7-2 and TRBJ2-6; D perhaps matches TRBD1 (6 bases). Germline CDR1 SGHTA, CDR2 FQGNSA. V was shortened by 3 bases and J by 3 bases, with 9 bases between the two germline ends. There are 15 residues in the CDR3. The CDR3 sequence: CASSFRGSGANVLTF. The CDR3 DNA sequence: TGTGCCAGCAGCTTCAGGGGCAGTGGGGCCAACGTCCTGACTTTC.

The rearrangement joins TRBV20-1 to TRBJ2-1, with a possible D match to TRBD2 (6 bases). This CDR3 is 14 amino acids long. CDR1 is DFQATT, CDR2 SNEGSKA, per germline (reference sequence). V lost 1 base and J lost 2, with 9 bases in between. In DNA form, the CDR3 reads TGCAGTGCTAGAGCGCGGGATACCTACAATGAGCAGTTCTTC. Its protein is CSARARDTYNEQFF.